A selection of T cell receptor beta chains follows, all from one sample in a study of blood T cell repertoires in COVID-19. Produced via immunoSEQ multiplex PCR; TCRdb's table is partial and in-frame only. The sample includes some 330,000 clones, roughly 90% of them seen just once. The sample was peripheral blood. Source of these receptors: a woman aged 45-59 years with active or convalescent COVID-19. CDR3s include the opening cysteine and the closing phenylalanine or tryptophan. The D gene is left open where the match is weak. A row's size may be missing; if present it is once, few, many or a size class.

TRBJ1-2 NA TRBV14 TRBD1 TGTGCCAGCAGCCGCCCCGGGACAGGGATTAACTATGGCTACACCTTC CASSRPGTGINYGYTF
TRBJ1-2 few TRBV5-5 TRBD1 TGTGCCAGCAGCACCGGGACAGGCTTTGTCTATGGCTACACCTTC CASSTGTGFVYGYTF
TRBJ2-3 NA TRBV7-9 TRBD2 TGTGCCAGCAGCCACCTATCCGGGACTAGCGATGATACGCAGTATTTT CASSHLSGTSDDTQYF
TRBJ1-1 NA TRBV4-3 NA TGCGCCAGCAGCCTTTACCAGGGTCGCACTGAAGCTTTCTTT CASSLYQGRTEAFF
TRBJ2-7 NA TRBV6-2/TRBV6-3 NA TGTGCCAGCAGCTCCCTCCGCCAGATCAACGAGCAGTACTTC CASSSLRQINEQYF
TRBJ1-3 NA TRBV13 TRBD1 TGTGCCAGCAGCCTCCCTTTGGGCGGGACAGTTATTACCTCTGGAAACACCATATATTTT CASSLPLGGTVITSGNTIYF
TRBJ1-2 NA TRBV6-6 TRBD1 TGTGCCAGCAGCCAAGACAGGGGGAGCGGCTACACCTTC CASSQDRGSGYTF
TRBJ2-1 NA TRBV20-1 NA TGCAGTGCTCCCCAGGGGAATGAGCAGTTCTTC CSAPQGNEQFF
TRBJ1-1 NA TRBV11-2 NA TGTGCCAGCAGCCCTCAGGGGAACACTGAAGCTTTCTTT CASSPQGNTEAFF
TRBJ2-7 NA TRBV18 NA TGTGCCAGCTCCCTAGGAATGACAGGGAGGAACTACGAGCAGTACTTC CASSLGMTGRNYEQYF
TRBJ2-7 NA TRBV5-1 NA TGCGCCAGCAGCTTGATTTCAGGGATCGACGAGCAGTACTTC CASSLISGIDEQYF
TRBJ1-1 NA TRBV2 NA TGTGCCAGCAGTCTAAGGGGGGGGGAAGAAGCTTTCTTT CASSLRGGEEAFF
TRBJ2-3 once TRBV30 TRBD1 TGTGCCTGGAACAGGGGCGGGACAGATACGCAGTATTTT CAWNRGGTDTQYF
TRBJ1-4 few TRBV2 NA TGTGCCAGCGGAGGTTCGGGAAGAAAACTGTTTTTT CASGGSGRKLFF